These 18 T cell receptor beta chains were sequenced from one sample in a study of blood T cell repertoires in COVID-19. Data came from immunoSEQ multiplex PCR; TCRdb stores just in-frame clones and leaves some out. The repertoire consists of 250,000 to 300,000 clones, with under 90% occurring once and the leading ten covering 11%. The sample consisted of peripheral blood. The receptors were gathered from a woman younger than 45 with COVID-19, enrolled during active disease.

The chain has TRBV6-5 and TRBJ1-1; 8 bases match TRBD1. CDR1 is MNHEY and CDR2 is SVGAGI in the germline V gene. CDR3 size: 15 residues. V dropped 6 bases and J dropped 5; count of bases not matched to a gene: 11. CDR3 DNA sequence: TGTGCCAGCAGCTCCATTGGCACAGGGGGGACTGAAGCTTTCTTT. It translates to CASSSIGTGGTEAFF.

The chain uses TRBV4-1 and TRBJ1-1; no clear D gene. CDR1 is MGHRA and CDR2 is YSYEKL in the germline V gene. There are 14 residues in the CDR3. The ends were cut back, 0 bases at V and 0 bases at J, with 5 bases in the middle. In nucleotides, the CDR3 is TGCGCCAGCAGCCAAGACGGTTTGAACACTGAAGCTTTCTTT. Protein product: CASSQDGLNTEAFF.

This chain connects TRBV7-9 to TRBJ2-1; TRBD2 aligns across 7 bases. Germline CDR1 SEHNR, CDR2 FQNEAQ (reference sequence). CDR3 length: 17 residues. Losses at the gene ends were 6 bases for V and 3 bases for J; bases not matched to a gene: 14. DNA for the CDR3: TGTGCCAGCAGGTCCTTCAAGCGGGACCACTTCTACAATGAGCAGTTCTTC. Its protein product is CASRSFKRDHFYNEQFF.

The chain carries TRBV7-9 and TRBJ1-1; possibly TRBD1 for D (6 bases). Germline lookup yields CDR1 SEHNR and CDR2 FQNEAQ (reference sequence). This CDR3 region has 12 residues. The V end lost 4 bases, the J end lost 5 bases, and 8 bases lay between the germline ends. The CDR3: CASSSRGTEAFF. CDR3 bases: TGTGCCAGCAGCTCCAGGGGAACTGAAGCTTTCTTT. The full variable domain, completed using reference TRBV7-9 and TRBJ1-1, is DTGVSQNPRHKITKRGQNVTFRCDPISEHNRLYWYRQTLGQGPEFLTYFQNEAQLEKSRLLSDRFSAERPKGSFSTLEIQRTEQGDSAMYLCASSSRGTEAFFGQGTRLTVV.

The chain is built from TRBV4-1 and TRBJ1-5; no firm D call. Looked up from germline, CDR1 is MGHRA and CDR2 is YSYEKL. V lost 1 base and J 1 base, leaving 8 bases between the germline ends. The CDR3 contains 15 residues. The CDR3 here is CASSQGTGSNQPQHF. CDR3 nucleotide sequence: TGCGCCAGCAGCCAAGGGACGGGGAGCAATCAGCCCCAGCATTTT.

The chain joins TRBV15 to TRBJ1-5; 7 nucleotides agree with TRBD1. Germline V lookup: CDR1 LNHNV, CDR2 YYDKDF (reference sequence). The CDR3 runs 17 residues. J gave up 2 bases and V 4 bases, and 11 bases lay outside the gene matches. CDR3 nucleotide sequence: TGTGCCACCAGCAAGGGGGCGGTAATAATTGGCAATCAGCCCCAGCATTTT. This codes for CATSKGAVIIGNQPQHF.

This sequence joins TRBV4-2 and TRBJ1-1; D gene unclear. CDR1 is LGHNA, CDR2 YNFKEQ, per germline. The length of the CDR3 is 14 residues. V was pared by 3 bases and J by 1 base, with 9 bases between. The CDR3 DNA follows: TGTGCCAGCAGCCAGGTCGACAAGAACACTGAAGCTTTCTTT. Protein: CASSQVDKNTEAFF.

The J gene is TRBJ1-2, the V gene TRBV2; 7 bases line up with TRBD1. With V trimmed by 3 bases and J by 3 bases, 4 bases remained unmatched. The CDR3 consists of 14 residues. Germline values: CDR1 SNHLY, CDR2 FYNNEI. CDR3 sequence reads: CASSDRGSDYGYTF. The CDR3 nucleotides read TGTGCCAGCAGTGACAGGGGGAGCGACTATGGCTACACCTTC.

The chain uses TRBV27 and TRBJ2-1; 7 bases map to TRBD1. CDR1 MNHEY and CDR2 SMNVEV come from the germline V gene (reference sequence). The ends lost 4 bases at V and 0 bases at J; junction bases unmatched: 0. The CDR3 extends over 14 amino acids. CDR3 sequence: CASSWDSSYNEQFF. The CDR3 nucleotides are TGTGCCAGCAGTTGGGACAGCTCCTACAATGAGCAGTTCTTC.

This clone appeared many times. Other nucleotide sequences from this sample produce the same CDR3. J is TRBJ1-1 and V is TRBV5-1; TRBD1 might be the D (5 bases). The CDR3 is 13 residues long. Germline loops: CDR1 SGHRS, CDR2 YFSETQ. V shed 1 base and J shed 3 bases, with 7 bases lying between them. CDR3 DNA sequence: TGCGCCAGCAGCTTGAAACAGGACACTGAAGCTTTCTTT. Its translation is CASSLKQDTEAFF.

The chain employs TRBV4-1 and TRBJ2-5, with D perhaps TRBD2 (6 bases). There are 14 residues in the CDR3. V was clipped by 4 bases and J by 5 bases, with 14 bases between them. Germline CDR1 and CDR2: MGHRA and YSYEKL. CDR3 bases: TGCGCCAGCAGCCCGGGACTCCGGGGGGAGACCCAGTACTTC. Amino acid sequence: CASSPGLRGETQYF.

The gene calls are TRBV6-5 and TRBJ1-1, with 8 nucleotides matching TRBD1. This CDR3 spans 15 amino acids. V was clipped by 2 bases and J by 4 bases; unmatched bases: 6. Germline V gives CDR1 MNHEY, CDR2 SVGAGI. Here the CDR3 reads CASSYLQGVGTEAFF. The CDR3 coding sequence is TGTGCCAGCAGTTACCTACAGGGGGTCGGCACTGAAGCTTTCTTT.

This chain uses TRBV4-2 with TRBJ2-1, with 10 bases lining up with TRBD2. This CDR3 is 15 amino acids long. The V segment lost 5 bases and the J segment 7 bases; nucleotides outside the gene matches: 8. Germline CDR1 and CDR2: LGHNA and YNFKEQ. In DNA, the CDR3 is TGTGCCAGCAGCACAAGACTAGCGGGTACAAATGAGCAGTTCTTC. This codes for CASSTRLAGTNEQFF.

The V and J genes are TRBV27 and TRBJ2-2; D may be TRBD2 (6 bases). Germline V lookup: CDR1 MNHEY, CDR2 SMNVEV (reference sequence). This CDR3 comprises 15 residues. Deletions cut 6 bases from V and 5 bases from J, with 16 bases between. The CDR3 loop is CASRTGSGRTGELFF. CDR3 DNA sequence: TGTGCCAGCAGAACCGGTTCAGGGAGGACCGGGGAGCTGTTTTTT.

This CDR3 reads CASGTSGGYATDTQYF. The CDR3 DNA follows: TGCGCCAGTGGGACTAGCGGGGGGTATGCAACAGATACGCAGTATTTT. The chain has TRBV5-1 and TRBJ2-3, with 15 bases lining up with TRBD2. The length of the CDR3 is 16 residues. CDR1 is SGHRS, CDR2 YFSETQ, per germline. V lost 8 bases, J lost 3 bases, and 7 bases stayed unmatched.

A single count supports this clone. The V gene is TRBV5-5, the J gene TRBJ2-3; D is undetermined. The CDR3 covers 14 residues. Trimming took off 1 base at V and 0 bases at J, with 6 bases between the two ends. CDR1 and CDR2 from the germline V gene are SGHKS and YYEKEE (reference sequence). CDR3 DNA sequence: TGTGCCAGCAGCTTGTCCCCTAGCACAGATACGCAGTATTTT. This encodes CASSLSPSTDTQYF.

This sequence joins TRBV29-1 and TRBJ1-5; D not resolved. V lost 3 bases to trimming and J lost 6 bases, with 12 bases between them. This CDR3 contains 13 residues. Germline V CDR1 and CDR2: SQVTM, ANQGSEA. Here the CDR3 DNA reads TGCAGCGTTGATCTGGGTTCGGGTCAGCCCCAGCATTTT. Its translation is CSVDLGSGQPQHF.

The genes are TRBV10-3 and TRBJ1-5; 9 nucleotides match TRBD1. The V gene's germline CDR1 is ENHRY and CDR2 SYGVKD. V was clipped by 3 bases and J by 7 bases; unmatched bases: 7. CDR3 length: 15 amino acids. The CDR3 DNA reads TGTGCCATCAGTGAACCGGGACAGGGAAAACAGCCCCAGCATTTT. The encoded protein is CAISEPGQGKQPQHF.